The source of this TCR beta chain is a study of pediatric ulcerative colitis (dated 2019 in TCRdb). Study-wide context: Among the ulcerative colitis patients, seven had pancolitis and two had left-sided colitis, and histology in every patient was consistent with ulcerative colitis. Using the Pediatric Ulcerative Colitis Activity Index, a couple of patients were classed as having mild disease, several as having moderate disease and three as having acute severe colitis. From under ten newly diagnosed, treatment-naive pediatric ulcerative colitis patients and four non-IBD control children, paired blood and rectal samples were collected.

Through the immunoSEQ TRB Survey service, multiplex V and J primers were used to amplify rearranged CDR3 beta regions from genomic DNA. To keep depth equal across samples, survey-level sequencing depth of up to 500,000 reads per sample was applied. The libraries were purified, combined into pools and sequenced with Illumina technology. Turning to the authors' computational methods: Productive clonality, sample overlap, pairwise scatters, CDR3 beta length, V/D/J gene usage and productiveness were all assessed with the immunoSEQ online tools. Calculated diversity was defined as the number of unique rearrangements divided by total templates times 100, and Shannon and Simpson indices were additionally computed. Principal component analysis was performed on Z-score normalized data with the R prcomp function and the ggbiplot package. Blood-rectal clonal overlap within each subject was quantified with Morisita's index. TCRdb holds this immuneACCESS table with in-frame rearrangements only. Some clones are missing; in checked studies, unresolved V genes explain under half, and the rest has no known cause. V and J calls and clone size follow that table, whereas D and trimming were derived from the DNA. In this sample the table shows some 35,000 clones, 80% to 85% of which occur a single time. The leading ten clones occupy about 1.1% of the sample.

At the junction V is shortened by 3 bases and J by 2 bases, with 8 bases in between. From the cysteine through the phenylalanine, the CDR3 covers 13 amino acids. The sequence is cut down to CDR3 DNA, 39 bases in frame from base 1. For CDR1 and CDR2, the germline V gene (reference sequence) lists PRHDT and FYEKMQ. About this clone: No antigen is known for it. Base quality data are lacking; no much larger clone is found one base away.

During colonoscopy, one to two pinch biopsies were obtained from the rectum for research purposes. Before the diagnostic colonoscopy, none of the ulcerative colitis patients had been given immunosuppressive medication. Rectal biopsies were digested with proteinase K before DNA isolation. The Wizard kit (Promega) was used to extract genomic DNA from the blood and intestinal samples. Paper-wide results and their limitations: The healthy control group was small, with only four individuals. T cells from blood may have been included in the rectal pinch biopsies, particularly in patients with overt colitis. Two rectal CDR3 clonotypes were present in all ulcerative colitis patients and in none of the controls. Controls, mild-moderate and acute severe colitis patients were separated by rectal repertoire features, and reduced rectal diversity due to clonal expansions was observed in acute severe colitis. Because repertoires were derived from total lymphocyte DNA, patterns in rare subsets such as regulatory T cells may not have been reflected. For technical reasons, blood samples from a couple of patients gave substantially fewer templates, and these samples were excluded from the blood-rectal overlap analysis. Compared with controls, ulcerative colitis patients showed significantly higher autologous blood-rectal clonal overlap, a finding that suggests increased T cell trafficking to inflamed tissue.

The rearrangement combines TRBV13 with TRBJ2-7; matching of 7 bases hints at TRBD2 as the D gene. Specimen: gut tissue. This TCR came from a boy between 10 and 17 years old with mild ulcerative colitis. CDR3 reads: CASSLRGPYEQYF. The base sequence is TGTGCCAGCAGCTTGCGGGGGCCCTACGAGCAGTACTTC.